This T cell receptor beta chain was obtained from a study of T-cell reconstitution after alpha-beta-depleted transplantation in children. The TCRbeta library incorporated unique molecular identifiers. Using its own MiXCR run on the PCR reads, TCRdb lists one record per CDR3 protein. The sample yields a few hundred thousand distinct CDR3 sequences, 15% to 20% seen once. In this sample, this clonotype turned up a few times. The source of this sequence is a human donor who donated a stem cell graft to a child with acute lymphoblastic leukemia. The specimen comprised PBMCs from the stem cell graft donor, sampled from the stem cell graft.

CDR3 loop: CASSLWGAGESDTQYF. The CDR3 bases are TGCGCCAGCAGCTTGTGGGGCGCCGGTGAATCAGATACGCAGTATTTT. The chain links TRBV5-1 to TRBJ2-3, with D maybe TRBD1 (5 bases). Germline CDR1 reads SGHRS; CDR2 reads YFSETQ. CDR3 length: 16 residues. V lost 1 base to trimming and J lost 4 bases, with 16 bases between them.